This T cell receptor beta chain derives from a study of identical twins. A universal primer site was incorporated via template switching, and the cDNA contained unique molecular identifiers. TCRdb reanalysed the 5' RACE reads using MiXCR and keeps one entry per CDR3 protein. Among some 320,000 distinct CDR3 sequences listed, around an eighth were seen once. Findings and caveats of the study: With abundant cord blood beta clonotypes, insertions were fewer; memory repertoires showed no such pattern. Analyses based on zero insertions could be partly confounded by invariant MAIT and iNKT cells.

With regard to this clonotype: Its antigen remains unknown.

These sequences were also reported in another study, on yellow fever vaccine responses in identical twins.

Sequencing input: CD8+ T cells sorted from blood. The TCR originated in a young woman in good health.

The CDR3, as DNA: TGTGCCAGCAGCCGGGGCTACCCCAATGAGCAGTTCTTC. Protein product: CASSRGYPNEQFF. This chain links TRBV7-6 with TRBJ2-1, with D perhaps given as TRBD1 or TRBD2 (5 bases each). Germline values: CDR1 SGHVS, CDR2 FNYEAQ. V was cut by 5 bases and J by 6 bases, with 11 bases left in between. This CDR3 has 13 amino acids.